Reported below is one T cell receptor (beta chain). The data were produced by immunoSEQ multiplex PCR, yet TCRdb's version contains in-frame clones alone and is incomplete. The sample lists 17,000 or so clones; 85% to 90% were seen once. This sample was taken from a study of control samples from healthy donors and cancer patients. Per germline, CDR1 SQVTM and CDR2 ANQGSEA. This CDR3 has 12 residues. V lost 7 bases, J lost 2 bases, and 11 bases lay in between. Sequenced sample: PBMCs. This sequence originates from a man in his sixties with head and neck cancer. The rearrangement joins TRBV29-1 to TRBJ2-5, with D perhaps given as TRBD1 or TRBD2 (6 bases each). CDR3 coding DNA: TGCAGCGGTGGGGGGCAGCAAGAGACCCAGTACTTC. Its protein product is CSGGGQQETQYF.